Following are 20 T cell receptor beta chains from one sample sequenced in a study of response to subunit inactivated influenza vaccine. TCRdb recomputed calls from the RT-PCR reads with MiXCR, one row per CDR3 protein. The repertoire holds approximately 200,000 distinct CDR3 sequences, with around an eighth as singletons. Here the sequenced sample was CD8+ T cells sorted from PBMCs, taken more than 4 days after vaccination. The receptors derive from a man aged 50-59 years who received an inactivated influenza vaccine.

V usage is TRBV28 and J usage is TRBJ2-5; unclear D gene. This CDR3 contains 16 residues. V was cut by 1 base and J by 0 bases, with 12 bases left in between. In germline, CDR1 is MDHEN, CDR2 SYDVKM. As DNA, the CDR3 is TGTGCCAGCAGTTTATCTTGGGCAGCCAACCAAGAGACCCAGTACTTC. Residues: CASSLSWAANQETQYF.

V usage is TRBV12-3 or TRBV12-4 and J usage is TRBJ1-5; unclear D gene. V was clipped by 1 base and J by 3 bases, with 4 bases between them. The CDR3 loop spans 13 amino acids. The CDR3 here is CASSLDHNQPQHF. The CDR3 DNA sequence: TGTGCCAGCAGTTTAGACCACAATCAGCCCCAGCATTTT.

This clonotype has a handful of counts. V is TRBV15 and J is TRBJ2-7; the D gene is possibly TRBD2 (6 bases). Germline-derived CDR1 and CDR2 are LNHNV and YYDKDF (reference sequence). Between the trimmed V and J ends, which lost 3 bases and 2 bases, there was a span of 14 bases. This CDR3 spans 15 amino acids. The DNA of the CDR3 is TGTGCCACCAGCAGCTACGGGACTGGGACCTACGAGCAGTACTTC. Amino acid sequence: CATSSYGTGTYEQYF.

The chain carries TRBV4-3 and TRBJ2-3; 10 bases fit TRBD1. CDR1 LGHNA and CDR2 YSLEER come from the germline V gene. The CDR3 has 16 residues. V was clipped by 0 bases and J by 5 bases; unmatched bases: 5. The CDR3 DNA follows: TGCGCCAGCAGCCAAGAACCGGGACAGGGGATAGATACGCAGTATTTT. Its protein product is CASSQEPGQGIDTQYF.

This clonotype has at least ten counts. The chain combines TRBV10-3 with TRBJ2-3, with 7 bases fitting TRBD2. Per the germline V gene, CDR1 is ENHRY and CDR2 is SYGVKD. The CDR3 has 15 amino acids. The junction had 4 bases not matched to a gene; V was cut back by 0 bases and J by 4 bases. CDR3 DNA sequence: TGTGCCATCAGTGAGTCCGGCGGGAGTGCAGATACGCAGTATTTT. Translated: CAISESGGSADTQYF.

The gene calls are TRBV13 and TRBJ1-3; maybe TRBD1 (6 bases). The CDR3 sequence is 14 residues long. CDR1 is PRHDT and CDR2 is FYEKMQ in the germline V gene (reference sequence). Trimming cost V 5 bases and J 4 bases, with 12 bases left between them. CDR3 bases: TGTGCCAGCAGCCCCGACAGGTCCGGAAACACCATATATTTT. Residues: CASSPDRSGNTIYF.

This clonotype has just a few counts. The J gene is TRBJ1-6, the V gene TRBV10-3; no clear D gene. The V gene's germline CDR1 is ENHRY and CDR2 SYGVKD. The length of the CDR3 is 12 residues. Deletions cut 1 base from V and 7 bases from J, with 2 bases between. Here the CDR3 DNA reads TGTGCCATCAGTGAGTTGAATTCACCCCTCCACTTT. This translates into CAISELNSPLHF.

V gene TRBV6-5 combines with J gene TRBJ1-1; the D is unclear. The length of the CDR3 is 11 residues. CDR1 is MNHEY, CDR2 SVGAGI, per germline. The V and J ends lost 6 bases and 7 bases respectively, with 9 bases between them. CDR3 in DNA: TGTGCCAGCAGGTTAGGAGTTGAAGCTTTCTTT. It codes for CASRLGVEAFF.

This clonotype was observed at least ten times. The chain has TRBV7-8 and TRBJ2-5, with a weak D call TRBD1 (5 bases). CDR3 size: 12 residues. Germline CDR1 reads SGHVS; CDR2 reads FQNEAQ. V lost 0 bases to trimming and J lost 9 bases, with 8 bases between them. Written as DNA, the CDR3 is TGTGCCAGCAGCTTAGCGCTACAGGCCCAGTACTTC. Its translation: CASSLALQAQYF.

This clonotype appeared a few times. The chain carries TRBV5-5 and TRBJ2-2, with D perhaps matching TRBD1 or TRBD2 (6 bases each). The V end lost 2 bases, the J end lost 3 bases, and 14 bases lay between the germline ends. CDR1 is SGHKS, CDR2 YYEKEE, per germline (reference sequence). The CDR3 totals 16 residues. CDR3 residues: CASSLEGGLDTGELFF. The CDR3 DNA reads as TGTGCCAGCAGCTTAGAGGGGGGCCTCGACACCGGGGAGCTGTTTTTT.

The rearrangement uses TRBV19 and TRBJ2-1, with 11 bases lining up with TRBD2. The CDR3 loop spans 15 amino acids. Germline CDR1 reads LNHDA; CDR2 reads SQIVND (reference sequence). J lost 4 bases, V lost 10 bases, and 9 bases had no gene match. The CDR3: CATHPTSGAYNEQFF. The CDR3 DNA reads TGTGCCACCCACCCGACTAGCGGGGCTTACAATGAGCAGTTCTTC.

This chain uses TRBV7-3 with TRBJ2-7, with 7 bases aligning to TRBD2. The CDR3 spans 13 residues. Trimming took 5 bases from V and 7 from J; bases not matched to a gene: 8. Germline CDR1 is SGHTA and CDR2 is FQGTGA. This chain's CDR3 is CASSPRGREEQYF. The CDR3 DNA reads TGTGCCAGCAGCCCACGCGGGCGGGAGGAGCAGTACTTC. Together with reference TRBV7-3 and TRBJ2-7, the CDR3 gives the full variable domain: GAGVSQTPSNKVTEKGKYVELRCDPISGHTALYWYRQSLGQGPEFLIYFQGTGAADDSGLPNDRFFAVRPEGSVSTLKIQRTERGDSAVYLCASSPRGREEQYFGPGTRLTVT.

This clonotype was seen repeatedly, ten times or more. The chain has TRBV24-1 and TRBJ2-1; D is unresolved. The V gene's germline CDR1 is KGHDR and CDR2 SFDVKD. CDR3 length: 14 amino acids. V was clipped by 2 bases and J by 7 bases, with 11 bases between them. CDR3: CATSDWGRRNEQFF. For the CDR3, the DNA is TGTGCCACCAGTGATTGGGGAAGGCGGAATGAGCAGTTCTTC.

This clonotype was recorded many times. This chain uses TRBV12-3 or TRBV12-4 with TRBJ2-7; perhaps D is TRBD1 or TRBD2 (5 bases each). V lost 5 bases to trimming and J lost 6 bases, with 17 bases between them. The CDR3 loop spans 14 amino acids. The CDR3 region is CASSPTVLGVEQYF. The CDR3 DNA sequence: TGTGCCAGCAGTCCGACGGTTTTGGGGGTCGAGCAGTACTTC.

This clonotype was seen more than once but under ten times. The chain carries TRBV7-2 and TRBJ2-1; 9 bases line up with TRBD2. Trimming removed 6 bases from V and 2 bases from J; junction bases left unmatched: 5. Per germline, CDR1 SGHTA and CDR2 FQGNSA. This CDR3 has 15 amino acids. Here the CDR3 reads CASSTLAGTYNEQFF. In DNA, the CDR3 is TGTGCCAGCAGTACTCTAGCGGGGACCTACAATGAGCAGTTCTTC.

This rearrangement joins TRBV29-1 to TRBJ2-7; D is perhaps TRBD1 (5 bases). V was cut by 6 bases and J by 1 base, with 13 bases left in between. Germline-derived CDR1 and CDR2 are SQVTM and ANQGSEA. CDR3 length: 13 residues. As DNA, the CDR3 is TGCAGCGTGAGGTGGACACATTCCTACGAGCAGTACTTC. Translating gives CSVRWTHSYEQYF.

This chain connects TRBV7-9 to TRBJ2-1; no definite D call. The CDR3 runs 13 residues. Germline V gene data show CDR1 as SEHNR and CDR2 as FQNEAQ (reference sequence). Trimming took 4 bases from V and 8 from J, leaving 12 bases between them. The CDR3 sequence is CASSSPAVDEQFF. CDR3 coding DNA: TGTGCCAGCAGCTCTCCTGCAGTGGATGAGCAGTTCTTC.

The genes are TRBV29-1 and TRBJ2-1, with 11 bases aligning to TRBD2. Trimming at V came to 8 bases and at J to 8 bases, leaving 11 bases not matched to a gene. This CDR3 has 14 residues. Germline values: CDR1 SQVTM, CDR2 ANQGSEA. The CDR3 region is CSHAQTSGMDEQFF. The CDR3 coding sequence is TGCAGCCATGCTCAGACTAGCGGGATGGATGAGCAGTTCTTC.

This clonotype was counted a single time. A read error may be the cause here, since a much bigger clone is one base away. The chain carries TRBV29-1 and TRBJ2-1, with D uncertain. Between the trimmed V and J ends, which lost 4 bases and 5 bases, there was a span of 15 bases. This CDR3 spans 14 amino acids. Germline V gives CDR1 SQVTM, CDR2 ANQGSEA. CDR3 nucleotide sequence: TGCAGCGTTGTAGAGCCTCCTAGAGACAATGAGCAGTTCTTC. Translation gives CSVVEPPRDNEQFF.

The chain joins TRBV5-6 to TRBJ2-6; D gene uncertain. This CDR3 comprises 15 residues. CDR1 is SGHDT and CDR2 is YYEEEE in the germline V gene. Between the trimmed V and J ends, which lost 2 bases and 4 bases, there was a span of 10 bases. The CDR3 sequence is CASSLVAPGANVLTF. As DNA, the CDR3 is TGTGCCAGCAGCTTAGTGGCGCCCGGGGCCAACGTCCTGACTTTC.